Each of the 27 T cell receptor beta chains below was sequenced from the same sample in a study of T cell clonality in common variable immunodeficiency. Overall study results and limits: Reportedly, TCR beta sequences from common variable immunodeficiency showed fewer deletions and N-nucleotide insertions.

These receptors have no identified antigens. Libraries were prepared by immunoSEQ multiplex PCR; TCRdb keeps only in-frame clonotypes and omits some of them. Recorded here are some 11,000 clones, none singletons. Material: peripheral blood mononuclear cells. All receptors derive from a human donor with common variable immunodeficiency.

Of note for this clone: The CDR3 end lies 3 residues beyond the end of the read and is filled in from the germline J gene. V is TRBV18 and J is TRBJ2-1; 8 bases agree with TRBD2. The length of the CDR3 is 17 residues. J was trimmed by 2 bases and V by 6 bases; bases with no gene match: 12. Germline CDR1 is KGHSH and CDR2 is LQKENI. The CDR3 is CASSSLLAGGPYNEQFF. CDR3 bases read: TGTGCCAGCTCCTCCCTTTTGGCGGGGGGTCCCTACAATGAG.

This clone showed up just a few times. Coverage ceases 3 residues before the CDR3 finishes, and the germline J gene fills in the end. The chain employs TRBV20-1 and TRBJ1-1; D not resolved. Looked up from germline, CDR1 is DFQATT and CDR2 is SNEGSKA (reference sequence). The CDR3 has 12 residues. V was pared by 0 bases and J by 5 bases, with 7 bases between. CDR3 residues: CSARDPGTEAFF. Partial CDR3 DNA: TGCAGTGCTAGAGACCCGGGGACTGAA.

Details on this clone: The CDR3 end lies 3 residues beyond the end of the read and is filled in from the germline J gene. This chain joins TRBV30 and TRBJ1-2, with unresolved D. The CDR3 sequence is 11 residues long. Per germline, CDR1 GTSNPN and CDR2 SVGIG (reference sequence). Trimming took off 0 bases at V and 5 bases at J, with 4 bases between the two ends. Incomplete CDR3 DNA: TGTGCCTGGAGTGTAACTTATGGC. The encoded protein is CAWSVTYG. The CDR3, in full, reads CAWSVTYGYTF.

This clone came up a few times. The read ends 3 residues before the CDR3 terminus; that terminus is restored from the germline J gene. J is TRBJ2-1 and V is TRBV5-1; TRBD2 aligns across 9 bases. The V gene end was trimmed by 1 base and the J gene end by 3 bases; junction bases not matched to a gene: 5. The CDR3 spans 16 residues. Germline values: CDR1 SGHRS, CDR2 YFSETQ. The CDR3 loop is CASSLSGSGGYNEQFF. Incomplete CDR3 DNA: TGCGCCAGCAGCTTGAGTGGTAGCGGGGGCTACAATGAG.

Notes on this clone: The read is 3 residues too short to cover the CDR3 end, so that end is filled in from the germline J gene. J is TRBJ2-5 and V is TRBV7-9; perhaps TRBD1 as D (6 bases). The CDR3 has 15 residues. The germline gives CDR1 SEHNR, CDR2 FQNEAQ (reference sequence). With 1 base removed from V and 5 bases from J, the gap between germline ends came to 14 bases. CDR3 bases read: TGTGCCAGCAGCTTAGTCCTGGGGGCCAGGGAGACC. Encoded protein: CASSLVLGARET. The complete CDR3 sequence is CASSLVLGARETQYF.

A word on this clone: Read data end 3 residues before the CDR3 end; the end is taken from the germline J gene. V gene TRBV6-2 or TRBV6-3 combines with J gene TRBJ2-7; 8 positions match TRBD1. With 4 bases clipped from V and 5 bases from J, the junction kept 10 bases outside the gene matches. The CDR3 has 15 residues. Looked up from germline, CDR1 is MNHEY and CDR2 is SVGEGT. The CDR3 DNA, read in part, is TGTGCCAGCAGTTCCAGGACAGGGTATGTCGACGAG. Its translation: CASSSRTGYVDE. The CDR3 as a whole reads CASSSRTGYVDEQYF.

This clone is deemed medium-sized (0.01 to 0.1%). The sequenced fragment ends 3 residues before the CDR3 boundary, so the rest is inferred from the germline J gene. The gene calls are TRBV6-1 and TRBJ2-1, with 7 bases fitting TRBD1. This CDR3 is built from 15 residues. Unmatched junction bases numbered 3, after V lost 4 bases and J lost 0 bases. From germline, CDR1 is MNHNS and CDR2 SASEGT. CDR3 in amino acids: CASSGGQSSYNEQFF. Incomplete CDR3 DNA: TGTGCCAGCAGTGGGGGACAGTCCTCCTACAATGAG.

This clone was picked up a small number of times. The missing CDR3 end, 3 residues past where the read stops, is filled in from the germline J gene. The chain carries TRBV5-6 and TRBJ1-1, with 11 positions matching TRBD1. CDR1 SGHDT and CDR2 YYEEEE come from the germline V gene. The length of the CDR3 is 15 residues. CDR3 region: CASSLVGTGGLEAFF. The covered CDR3 bases are TGTGCCAGCAGCTTGGTGGGGACAGGGGGATTGGAA.

To note about this clone: Sequencing ends 3 residues short of the CDR3 end; the germline J gene provides the rest. The chain uses TRBV2 and TRBJ2-6, with a possible D match to TRBD1 (6 bases). Per the germline V gene, CDR1 is SNHLY and CDR2 is FYNNEI. This CDR3 spans 18 amino acids. Trimming removed 5 bases from V and 0 bases from J, with 17 bases in between. The DNA read from the CDR3 is TGTGCCAGCAGTAGGGTGGGGGCAGCCCTCTCTGGGGCCAACGTC. Translating it yields CASSRVGAALSGANV. The whole CDR3 is CASSRVGAALSGANVLTF. Filled out from reference TRBV2 and TRBJ2-6, the complete variable domain reads EPEVTQTPSHQVTQMGQEVILRCVPISNHLYFYWYRQILGQKVEFLVSFYNNEISEKSEIFDDQFSVERPDGSNFTLKIRSTKLEDSAMYFCASSRVGAALSGANVLTFGAGSRLTVL.

This clone was observed a few times. The CDR3 end lies 3 residues beyond the end of the read and is filled in from the germline J gene. The V call is TRBV7-6, the J call TRBJ2-1, with 10 bases lining up with TRBD2. The J segment lost 0 bases and the V segment lost 1 base, leaving 6 bases of the junction unmatched. Germline V CDR1 and CDR2: SGHVS, FNYEAQ. CDR3 length: 18 amino acids. Here the CDR3 reads CASSLVFSGGISYNEQFF. The CDR3 DNA, read in part, is TGTGCCAGCAGCTTAGTCTTTAGCGGGGGGATCTCCTACAATGAG.

On this clone itself: The CDR3 goes on 3 residues after the read ends, and that part is filled in from the germline J gene. The chain is built from TRBV2 and TRBJ2-1, with 9 nucleotides matching TRBD1. V dropped 6 bases and J dropped 6; count of bases not matched to a gene: 12. CDR1 is SNHLY, CDR2 FYNNEI, per germline. The CDR3 is 16 residues long. Incomplete CDR3 DNA: TGTGCCAGCAGGGCCCGGGGACAGGGTAGGGTCAATGAG. This codes for CASRARGQGRVNE. The complete CDR3 protein is CASRARGQGRVNEQFF.

This clone qualifies as medium-sized. The CDR3 end falls 3 residues outside the read, so it is completed with the germline J gene. The V call is TRBV19, the J call TRBJ2-5; D gene unclear. The V gene's germline CDR1 is LNHDA and CDR2 SQIVND (reference sequence). Trimming took 5 bases from V and 4 from J, leaving 14 bases between them. This CDR3 is 14 amino acids long. The sequenced part of the CDR3 DNA is TGTGCCAGTAGTCCAGGTTCGAGGTCAGAGACC. Translated: CASSPGSRSET. The CDR3, in full, reads CASSPGSRSETQYF.

In its sample, this clone was seen a few times. The read halts 3 residues ahead of the CDR3 end, with the missing end drawn from the germline J gene. The V call is TRBV18, the J call TRBJ2-3; D is unresolved. The V gene lost 5 bases and the J gene lost 1 base, with 4 bases spanning the gap. The CDR3 spans 12 residues. The germline gives CDR1 KGHSH, CDR2 LQKENI. This CDR3 is CASSSGTDTQYF. The part of the CDR3 DNA that was read is TGTGCCAGCTCATCGGGCACAGATACG.

This clone has a handful of counts. CDR3 in amino acids: CASSPPDRVAYEQYF. CDR3 DNA (partial): TGTGCCAGCAGCCCCCCGGACAGGGTAGCCTACGAG. This chain joins TRBV16 and TRBJ2-7; the match to TRBD1 covers 8 bases. The sequence runs out 3 residues before the end of the CDR3; the remainder is reconstructed from the germline J gene. The CDR3 has 15 amino acids. Germline CDR1 KGHSY, CDR2 FQNENV. V lost 4 bases to trimming and J lost 2 bases; unmatched junction nucleotides: 7.

With respect to this clone: The read stops 3 residues short of the end of the CDR3; the missing end is completed from the germline J gene. The chain employs TRBV5-1 and TRBJ2-7; D may be TRBD2 (6 bases). The V and J ends lost 5 bases and 2 bases respectively, with 20 bases between them. Germline lookup yields CDR1 SGHRS and CDR2 YFSETQ. This CDR3 region has 16 residues. CDR3 amino acids: CASSLNPGTPPYEQYF. Incomplete CDR3 DNA: TGCGCCAGCAGTCTCAACCCTGGGACTCCCCCCTACGAG.

This clone has just a few counts. The read ends 3 residues early relative to the CDR3; the germline J gene fills the gap. This chain links TRBV7-9 with TRBJ1-2; D is ambiguous. The germline V and J ends were trimmed by 2 bases and 7 bases, with 11 bases remaining between them. This CDR3 has 13 amino acids. From germline, CDR1 is SEHNR and CDR2 FQNEAQ (reference sequence). This CDR3 is CASSLIESGGYTF. The sequenced CDR3 bases are TGTGCCAGCAGCTTAATTGAGAGCGGTGGC.

This clone has only a few counts. The CDR3 end is not reached by the read, which stops 3 residues before it; the germline J gene fills it in. This sequence joins TRBV5-1 and TRBJ2-6; 7 bases match TRBD1. V was pared by 4 bases and J by 2 bases, with 3 bases of the junction left unmatched. The CDR3 spans 15 residues. Germline V gives CDR1 SGHRS, CDR2 YFSETQ. The CDR3: CASSLQGTGANVLTF. The covered CDR3 bases are TGCGCCAGCAGCCTACAGGGGACTGGGGCCAACGTC. The full variable domain, rest sourced from reference TRBV5-1 and TRBJ2-6, is KAGVTQTPRYLIKTRGQQVTLSCSPISGHRSVSWYQQTPGQGLQFLFEYFSETQRNKGNFPGRFSGRQFSNSRSEMNVSTLELGDSALYLCASSLQGTGANVLTFGAGSRLTVL.

Turning to this clone: From the germline J gene comes the end of the CDR3, since the read stops 3 residues before it. This chain uses TRBV6-2 or TRBV6-3 with TRBJ2-7; D unresolved. This CDR3 comprises 11 residues. Trimming shortened V by 6 bases and J by 2 bases, and 5 bases separated the two germline ends. CDR1 is MNHEY and CDR2 is SVGEGT in the germline V gene. The CDR3 reads CASSQTYEQYF. The CDR3 DNA, read in part, is TGTGCCAGCAGCCAGACCTACGAG.

Here the CDR3 reads CASSSLRGTGGSKFEVEQFF. CDR3 DNA, as far as it was read: TGTGCCAGCAGCTCCCTACGGGGGACAGGGGGCTCTAAGTTTGAGGTTGAG. The rearrangement joins TRBV7-1 to TRBJ2-1, with TRBD1 identical over 12 bases. The read is 3 residues too short to cover the CDR3 end, so that end is filled in from the germline J gene. TRBV7-1 is filed as an ORF, its function uncertain. With V trimmed by 3 bases and J by 9 bases, 21 bases remained unmatched. The CDR3 is 20 amino acids.

This clone is categorized as medium-sized (0.01 to 0.1%). The CDR3 region is CSVGPSGANVLTF. CDR3 DNA, as far as it was read: TGCAGCGTAGGCCCCTCTGGGGCCAACGTC. The chain couples TRBV29-1 to TRBJ2-6; D remains ambiguous. The CDR3 goes on 3 residues after the read ends, and that part is filled in from the germline J gene. Germline CDR1 SQVTM, CDR2 ANQGSEA. The CDR3 is made up of 13 amino acids. Trimming shortened V by 6 bases and J by 0 bases, and 6 bases separated the two germline ends.

For this clone: The missing CDR3 end, 3 residues past where the read stops, is filled in from the germline J gene. The rearrangement links TRBV20-1 to TRBJ2-1, with 9 bases fitting TRBD2. The CDR3 totals 11 residues. The V gene's germline CDR1 is DFQATT and CDR2 SNEGSKA (reference sequence). The junction had 1 base not matched to a gene; V was cut back by 5 bases and J by 8 bases. The DNA read from the CDR3 is TGCAGTGCTCGCGGGGGGGATGAG. It yields the protein CSARGGDE. The full CDR3 protein is CSARGGDEQFF.

Regarding this clone: Coverage ceases 3 residues before the CDR3 finishes, and the germline J gene fills in the end. V usage is TRBV5-5 and J usage is TRBJ2-7, with a possible D match to TRBD1 (6 bases). CDR1 is SGHKS and CDR2 is YYEKEE in the germline V gene (reference sequence). The ends were cut back, 0 bases at V and 2 bases at J, with 12 bases in the middle. The CDR3 extends over 15 amino acids. The CDR3 reads CASSLAGTPTYEQYF. CDR3 DNA (partial): TGTGCCAGCAGCTTGGCCGGGACACCCACCTACGAG.

The CDR3 bases that were read are TGTGCCAGCACCAAACTAGCGGGTGAG. This encodes CASTKLAGE. The CDR3 in its entirety is CASTKLAGEQFF. The chain joins TRBV6-2 or TRBV6-3 to TRBJ2-1; 9 bases are a match to TRBD2. The DNA ends 3 residues before the CDR3 does, and the rest of the CDR3 is filled in from the germline J gene. From germline, CDR1 is MNHEY and CDR2 SVGEGT. With V trimmed by 7 bases and J by 9 bases, 4 bases remained unmatched. There are 12 residues in the CDR3.

As concerns this clone: The read terminates 3 residues before the CDR3 end, so the remaining end is supplied by the germline J gene. The chain recombines TRBV19 with TRBJ2-6, with TRBD1 as a possible D gene (5 bases). CDR1 and CDR2 (germline): LNHDA, SQIVND (reference sequence). Trimming took off 2 bases at V and 1 base at J, with 6 bases between the two ends. This CDR3 contains 15 residues. CDR3 DNA (partial): TGTGCCAGTAGTATATCAGGGTCTGGGGCCAACGTC. Amino acid sequence: CASSISGSGANV. Given in full, the CDR3 is CASSISGSGANVLTF. Together with reference TRBV19 and TRBJ2-6, the CDR3 gives the full variable domain: DGGITQSPKYLFRKEGQNVTLSCEQNLNHDAMYWYRQDPGQGLRLIYYSQIVNDFQKGDIAEGYSVSREKKESFPLTVTSAQKNPTAFYLCASSISGSGANVLTFGAGSRLTVL.

This clone was detected only a few times. The read halts 3 residues ahead of the CDR3 end, with the missing end drawn from the germline J gene. This rearrangement joins TRBV20-1 to TRBJ2-7; 12 nucleotides line up with TRBD2. The CDR3 is 15 amino acids. CDR1 and CDR2 (germline): DFQATT, SNEGSKA (reference sequence). V dropped 3 bases and J dropped 6; count of bases not matched to a gene: 9. The sequenced CDR3 bases are TGCAGTGCTAGCCCTACTAGCGGGGGGCCGGGCGAG. The encoded protein is CSASPTSGGPGE. Given in full, the CDR3 is CSASPTSGGPGEQYF.

This clone was recorded a few times. The CDR3 extends 3 residues past the end of the read, so its final part is completed from the germline J gene. V gene TRBV19 combines with J gene TRBJ1-6; TRBD1 is a possible D gene (6 bases). V lost 8 bases to trimming and J lost 5 bases, with 10 bases between them. The CDR3 has 13 amino acids. Germline V gives CDR1 LNHDA, CDR2 SQIVND (reference sequence). The part of the CDR3 DNA that was read is TGTGCCAGTCGACAGGCCGATAATTCACCC. This codes for CASRQADNSP. The entire CDR3 sequence reads CASRQADNSPLHF.

In this sample, this clone is medium-sized. Sequencing ends 3 residues short of the CDR3 end; the germline J gene provides the rest. The chain combines TRBV4-1 with TRBJ2-1, with 12 bases lining up with TRBD2. V shed 4 bases, J shed 8 bases, and the junction held 12 bases outside the gene matches. Germline assignment: CDR1 MGHRA and CDR2 YSYEKL. The CDR3 is made up of 17 amino acids. CDR3 DNA, as far as it was read: TGCGCCAGCAGCCCGTTTGCGACTAGCGGGGGCCGGGATGAG. Residues: CASSPFATSGGRDE. The CDR3, in full, reads CASSPFATSGGRDEQFF.